Listed here is a single T cell receptor (beta chain). Between the trimmed V and J ends, which lost 4 bases and 9 bases, there was a span of 22 bases. The CDR3 has 15 residues. Germline V gene lookup returns CDR1 SGHRS and CDR2 YFSETQ. The data were taken from a study of cytomegalovirus exposure and HLA in healthy donors. PCR employed 60 Vbeta and 13 Jbeta primers. Data came from immunoSEQ multiplex PCR; TCRdb stores just in-frame clones and leaves some out. In the table there are 150,000 to 200,000 clones, roughly four fifths of which are singletons. The clonotype originates from a woman aged 25 to 39 in good health and CMV-seropositive. The specimen sequenced was PBMCs. The chain joins TRBV5-1 to TRBJ2-5; D perhaps matches TRBD2 (5 bases). DNA of the CDR3: TGCGCCAGCAGCCTGGAGGCTATCGGGATGAGGCCCCAGTACTTC. This translates into CASSLEAIGMRPQYF.